This passage covers 4 T cell receptor beta chains from one sample sequenced in a study of T-cell reconstitution after alpha-beta-depleted transplantation in children. As it was prepared, the TCRbeta library received unique molecular identifiers. TCRdb itself ran the PCR reads through MiXCR, one entry per CDR3 protein. The sample lists roughly 300,000 distinct CDR3 sequences, approximately 10% occurring once. The sample here was peripheral blood, taken 180 days after TCRalphabeta/CD19-depleted stem cell transplant. These receptors were obtained from a male patient aged 2-9 years who had a stem cell transplant for chronic granulomatous disease, so the T cells may come from the graft donor.

This clonotype was observed many times. The V gene is TRBV5-5, the J gene TRBJ2-5; tentatively, D is TRBD1 (5 bases). The germline gives CDR1 SGHKS, CDR2 YYEKEE (reference sequence). This CDR3 is built from 13 residues. Trimming took 4 bases from V and 4 from J, leaving 11 bases between them. The CDR3 nucleotides read TGTGCCAGCAGCCGACAGATAGGAGAGACCCAGTACTTC. Translated, it gives CASSRQIGETQYF.

This clonotype was observed many times. The V call is TRBV11-2, the J call TRBJ2-5; 9 positions match TRBD1. The CDR3 consists of 15 residues. Germline assignment: CDR1 SGHAT and CDR2 FQNNGV. With V trimmed by 4 bases and J by 2 bases, 5 bases remained unmatched. Here the CDR3 reads CASSSAGTGQETQYF. CDR3 coding DNA: TGTGCCAGCAGCTCGGCCGGGACAGGGCAAGAGACCCAGTACTTC.

The gene calls are TRBV19 and TRBJ1-5; D is possibly TRBD1 (5 bases). This CDR3 spans 15 amino acids. Germline CDR1 is LNHDA and CDR2 is SQIVND (reference sequence). Trimming removed 7 bases from V and 3 bases from J, with 16 bases in between. CDR3 DNA sequence: TGTGCCAGTAACCCGGCGGGAGGGGTCAATCAGCCCCAGCATTTT. Residues: CASNPAGGVNQPQHF.

This clonotype was seen ten or more times. The gene calls are TRBV7-2 and TRBJ2-7, with 10 bases that match TRBD2. Trimming took 5 bases from V and 3 from J; bases not matched to a gene: 7. The CDR3 contains 15 residues. CDR1 is SGHTA, CDR2 FQGNSA, per germline. CDR3 nucleotide sequence: TGTGCCAGCAGCCGTAGCGGGGGGAACGACTACGAGCAGTACTTC. Encoded protein: CASSRSGGNDYEQYF.